A single sample is the source of the 14 T cell receptor beta chains below, sequenced in a study of PD-L1 blockade in urothelial cancer. Method: immunoSEQ multiplex PCR; TCRdb's copy keeps in-frame clones and lacks some. Counted here are roughly 20,000 clones, 89% occurring once; the ten biggest clones make up roughly 12%. Sample time point: pretreatment peripheral blood. The input for sequencing was PBMCs, taken around atezolizumab (anti-PD-L1) treatment. The receptors stem from a man between 65 and 85 years old with urothelial cancer.

The chain carries TRBV7-9 and TRBJ2-5, with 8 nucleotides matching TRBD1. The CDR3 covers 15 residues. V was clipped by 7 bases and J by 1 base; unmatched bases: 8. Germline V gives CDR1 SEHNR, CDR2 FQNEAQ (reference sequence). CDR3 in DNA: TGTGCCAGCACCGGACATACAGGGGGCCAAGAGACCCAGTACTTC. As protein: CASTGHTGGQETQYF. Together with reference TRBV7-9 and TRBJ2-5, the CDR3 gives the full variable domain: DTGVSQNPRHKITKRGQNVTFRCDPISEHNRLYWYRQTLGQGPEFLTYFQNEAQLEKSRLLSDRFSAERPKGSFSTLEIQRTEQGDSAMYLCASTGHTGGQETQYFGPGTRLLVL.

This clone was recorded once. V gene TRBV5-1 combines with J gene TRBJ1-1; D remains unclear. The CDR3 covers 14 residues. V lost 1 base to trimming and J lost 4 bases, with 11 bases between them. Germline-derived CDR1 and CDR2 are SGHRS and YFSETQ. The CDR3 loop reads CASSLFSEGTEAFF. The CDR3 DNA follows: TGCGCCAGCAGCTTGTTTTCGGAGGGCACTGAAGCTTTCTTT.

This rearrangement joins TRBV25-1 to TRBJ1-2, with 7 bases that match TRBD1. The V gene end was trimmed by 4 bases and the J gene end by 8 bases; junction bases not matched to a gene: 7. Germline V CDR1 and CDR2: MGHDK, SYGVNS. CDR3 length: 13 residues. The CDR3 is CASSAHRGGGYTF. For the CDR3, the DNA is TGTGCCAGCAGTGCACACAGGGGTGGAGGCTACACCTTC.

J is TRBJ2-3 and V is TRBV7-6, with TRBD2 identical over 10 bases. Germline V CDR1 and CDR2: SGHVS, FNYEAQ. This CDR3 has 16 amino acids. J lost 7 bases, V lost 5 bases, and 12 bases had no gene match. CDR3 bases: TGTGCCAGCAGCCCAGGGTTTAGCGGGGGGTTATATACGCAGTATTTT. Amino acid sequence: CASSPGFSGGLYTQYF.

This clone is a singleton in its sample. The chain carries TRBV7-7 and TRBJ2-3, with D tentatively TRBD1 (5 bases). The CDR3 consists of 14 residues. V lost 3 bases and J 4 bases, leaving 11 bases between the germline ends. Germline assignment: CDR1 SSHAT and CDR2 FNYEAQ (reference sequence). The CDR3 spells CASSLKGLADTQYF. As DNA, the CDR3 is TGTGCCAGCAGCTTGAAGGGGTTGGCAGATACGCAGTATTTT.

CDR3 DNA sequence: TGCGCCAGCAGCTTGTCTACAGTCTATGGCTACACCTTC. As protein: CASSLSTVYGYTF. The genes are TRBV5-1 and TRBJ1-2, with D unresolved. The CDR3 runs 13 residues. Germline CDR1 SGHRS, CDR2 YFSETQ. V was pared by 1 base and J by 4 bases, with 8 bases between.

This chain joins TRBV30 and TRBJ1-1; D unresolved. The CDR3 consists of 11 residues. Trimming shortened V by 4 bases and J by 2 bases, and 5 bases separated the two germline ends. The germline gives CDR1 GTSNPN, CDR2 SVGIG (reference sequence). The CDR3 nucleotides are TGTGCCTGGATACACAACACTGAAGCTTTCTTT. It yields the protein CAWIHNTEAFF.

The CDR3 DNA reads as TGTGCCAGCTCACCTTCACAGGCGCCTTCTGGAAACACCATATATTTT. This translates into CASSPSQAPSGNTIYF. This sequence joins TRBV18 and TRBJ1-3, with D perhaps TRBD1 (5 bases). The V gene's germline CDR1 is KGHSH and CDR2 LQKENI. V lost 3 bases, J lost 1 base, and 13 bases lay in between. The CDR3 runs 16 residues.

The rearrangement links TRBV4-1 to TRBJ2-2, with TRBD2 as a possible D gene (5 bases). Trimming cost V 3 bases and J 6 bases, with 14 bases left between them. Germline CDR1 MGHRA, CDR2 YSYEKL. CDR3 length: 15 residues. The CDR3 bases are TGCGCCAGCAGCCACGGGAAAAGTAATGCCGGGGAGCTGTTTTTT. Translating it yields CASSHGKSNAGELFF.

The V and J genes are TRBV15 and TRBJ2-1, with TRBD1 identical over 10 bases. V was pared by 0 bases and J by 9 bases, with 11 bases of the junction left unmatched. CDR3 length: 17 amino acids. CDR1 and CDR2 (germline): LNHNV, YYDKDF (reference sequence). CDR3 loop: CATSRDPGTGALGEQFF. The CDR3 DNA follows: TGTGCCACCAGCAGAGATCCCGGGACAGGGGCTTTGGGTGAGCAGTTCTTC.

CDR3 coding DNA: TGTGCCAGTAGAGACGGGACAGTCGAGAGTAATTCACCCCTCCACTTT. Its protein product is CASRDGTVESNSPLHF. The V and J genes are TRBV19 and TRBJ1-6; 7 bases match TRBD1. The CDR3 sequence is 16 residues long. CDR1 and CDR2 from the germline V gene are LNHDA and SQIVND (reference sequence). V shed 6 bases, J shed 6 bases, and the junction held 11 bases outside the gene matches.

The chain recombines TRBV15 with TRBJ1-2; no reliable D call. With 4 bases removed from V and 5 bases from J, the gap between germline ends came to 11 bases. This CDR3 region has 13 residues. Germline V gives CDR1 LNHNV, CDR2 YYDKDF (reference sequence). The CDR3 protein is CATSMGGRYGYTF. CDR3 nucleotides: TGTGCCACCAGCATGGGCGGGCGGTATGGCTACACCTTC.

The chain couples TRBV6-5 to TRBJ1-4; 8 bases line up with TRBD1. V lost 0 bases and J lost 8; bases outside the gene matches: 5. CDR1 is MNHEY and CDR2 is SVGAGI in the germline V gene. CDR3 length equals 15 residues. The CDR3 DNA reads TGTGCCAGCAGTTACTCATACAGGGGGGGAGAAAAACTGTTTTTT. Translation: CASSYSYRGGEKLFF.

V and J are TRBV28 and TRBJ2-7, with 7 bases matching TRBD1. CDR3 size: 13 residues. J gave up 2 bases and V 7 bases, and 5 bases lay outside the gene matches. Germline V gene lookup returns CDR1 MDHEN and CDR2 SYDVKM. The CDR3 coding sequence is TGTGCCAGCAACCTAGGGGGCCCCTACGAGCAGTACTTC. This codes for CASNLGGPYEQYF.